This section outlines one TCR beta chain sequence together with its context. No antigen is known for it. Within one base of it there is no much larger clone, and no base qualities were kept. The data were taken from a study of cytotoxic CD8 clonotypes in ibrutinib-treated CLL (dated by TCRdb to about 2021). Notes on the research overall: The cohort included around 16 treatment-naive and some twelve relapsed/refractory patients; about 18 were IGHV unmutated. Cryopreserved peripheral blood mononuclear cells were obtained before treatment, at response, and at either sustained remission or disease progression. Samples averaged around 280,000 productive templates and about 94,000 productive rearrangements. Partial responses were observed in some 24 patients and complete responses in 2; after a median follow-up of 68 months, remission was maintained in approximately 14 patients and progression was observed in approximately 12. Response samples were obtained after a median of about 13 months of treatment, with a range of about 6 to 40 months. Of the roughly 86 people in the trial, roughly 27 had longitudinal samples available.

For TCR beta library preparation, around 1.8 micrograms of genomic DNA were extracted from the cryopreserved PBMCs. Longitudinal blood samples from CLL patients on ibrutinib monotherapy were analyzed using high-throughput TCR beta sequencing. The patients took part in an open-label, single-center phase 2 trial of ibrutinib monotherapy. Deletion took 10 bases off V and 3 bases off J, with a span of 12 bases between the germline ends. As encoded in the germline V gene (reference sequence), CDR1 is LNHDA while CDR2 is SQIVND. The CDR3 contains 13 residues, cysteine and phenylalanine counted. Only the CDR3 DNA stays, 39 bases, in frame from base 1. On a MiSeq, deep resolution sequencing aimed for a depth between 1 in 1 million and 1 in 200,000 T cells, with each clonotype covered around 9.2x on average. TCR beta libraries were generated with the immunoSEQ hsTCRB Kit. In the source study's methods: Data were analyzed with ImmunoSEQ Data Assistant and ImmunoSEQ Analyzer, with V, D and J genes assigned per IMGT definitions. Clonality, which ranges from 0 to 1, was calculated by subtracting the normalized Shannon entropy of productive rearrangement frequencies from one. Public clonotype analysis was restricted to overrepresented clonotypes comprising at least 0.05% of each patient's repertoire. Repertoires from thirteen age-matched healthy donors in immuneACCESS were used as clonality controls. TCRdb re-hosts the immuneACCESS table, in-frame sequences only. Its copies lack some clones; in the studies checked, an unresolved V gene accounts for under half of them, and the cause for the rest is not known. D and trimming come from the DNA, and the V and J calls and clone size come from that table. In this sample the table shows approximately 80,000 clones, 86% of which occur a single time. Jointly, the top ten make up over 5% of the sample.

On the study overall, not on this receptor specifically: An increase in clonality was observed at ibrutinib response, with clonality remaining stable during sustained remission and falling back toward baseline at progression. Sampling times were not matched between sustained-remission and progressing patients, and lymph node repertoires were not studied. Public clonotypes were rare and either shrank or stayed stable during treatment, and the rise in clonality at ibrutinib response reflected expansion of private clonotypes. Baseline clonality exceeded that of age-matched healthy donors and correlated strongly with circulating CD8+ T-cell counts.

The sequence is built from TRBV19 and TRBJ1-4; there is no confident call for the D gene. The TCR was taken from a human donor with chronic lymphocytic leukemia. The sequenced sample was PBMCs, obtained before ibrutinib treatment. The DNA is TGTGCCACCTCGGAGGTGGCTAATGAAAAACTGTTTTTT. The translation is CATSEVANEKLFF.